The 21 T cell receptor beta chains presented below share a single source sample, sequenced in a study of regulatory T cells in long-lasting Graves disease. With iRepertoire HTBI primers and Arm-PCR of CDR3 regions, TCR beta libraries were built. MiXCR, applied by TCRdb to the multiplex PCR reads, yields one record per CDR3 protein. This sample has approximately 470,000 distinct CDR3 sequences, with 15% to 20% found just once. Time point reported: newly diagnosed GD, antithyroid drugs for less than 3 months. Extracted PBMC RNA gave rise to the TCR library. This sample also belongs to another study, concerning T cells in Graves' hyperthyroidism and ophthalmopathy.

Sequences were derived from peripheral blood mononuclear cells (PBMCs), sampled at new diagnosis, from a patient treated with antithyroid drugs. Receptors originate from a man aged 40-49 years with Graves disease.

This clonotype has ten or more counts. The CDR3 protein is CASSLAYPLGQAKNIQYF. CDR3 nucleotides: TGTGCCAGCAGCTTGGCCTACCCATTGGGCCAGGCCAAAAACATTCAGTACTTC. The chain is built from TRBV7-3 and TRBJ2-4, with D hard to call. V lost 3 bases, J lost 1 base, and 19 bases lay in between. This CDR3 region has 18 residues. CDR1 and CDR2 from the germline V gene are SGHTA and FQGTGA. The full variable domain, completed using reference TRBV7-3 and TRBJ2-4, is GAGVSQTPSNKVTEKGKYVELRCDPISGHTALYWYRQSLGQGPEFLIYFQGTGAADDSGLPNDRFFAVRPEGSVSTLKIQRTERGDSAVYLCASSLAYPLGQAKNIQYFGAGTRLSVL.

The CDR3 reads CSARIDDRGYYSNQPQHF. The CDR3 DNA follows: TGCAGTGCTAGGATCGACGACAGGGGGTATTATAGCAATCAGCCCCAGCATTTT. The J gene is TRBJ1-5, the V gene TRBV20-1; 9 nucleotides agree with TRBD1. Trimming took 3 bases from V and 0 from J; bases not matched to a gene: 12. CDR1 and CDR2 (germline): DFQATT, SNEGSKA (reference sequence). The CDR3 is made up of 18 amino acids.

In DNA, the CDR3 is TGTGCCACCAGTGATATAAGGGGGACAGATACGCAGTATTTT. Translation: CATSDIRGTDTQYF. This rearrangement joins TRBV24-1 to TRBJ2-3; a weak D match, TRBD1 (6 bases). Germline V gives CDR1 KGHDR, CDR2 SFDVKD. V lost 3 bases and J 3 bases, leaving 9 bases between the germline ends. The CDR3 consists of 14 residues.

J is TRBJ2-1 and V is TRBV5-4; D is unresolved. CDR1 and CDR2 (germline): SGHNT, YYREEE (reference sequence). The CDR3 has 12 amino acids. The ends were cut back, 0 bases at V and 10 bases at J, with 8 bases in the middle. The CDR3, as DNA: TGTGCCAGCAGCTTGGCCATGGAAGAGCAGTTCTTC. This codes for CASSLAMEEQFF.

This clonotype was counted many times. The chain has TRBV30 and TRBJ1-1; 12 positions match TRBD1. The ends lost 8 bases at V and 4 bases at J; junction bases unmatched: 11. This CDR3 spans 15 amino acids. Per germline, CDR1 GTSNPN and CDR2 SVGIG (reference sequence). CDR3 sequence reads: CAGRDRGRLSTEAFF. In DNA, the CDR3 is TGTGCCGGAAGGGACAGGGGGCGTCTGAGCACTGAAGCTTTCTTT.

This clonotype was observed at least ten times. V and J are TRBV24-1 and TRBJ2-3; 7 bases are shared with TRBD1. The J segment lost 0 bases and the V segment lost 4 bases, leaving 6 bases of the junction unmatched. The germline CDR1 and CDR2 sequences are KGHDR and SFDVKD. CDR3 length: 16 amino acids. CDR3 bases: TGTGCCACCAGTGACCCGACAGGGAGTAGCACAGATACGCAGTATTTT. This sequence encodes CATSDPTGSSTDTQYF.

This clonotype was recorded a few times. The chain employs TRBV29-1 and TRBJ1-5; no reliable D call. The CDR3 sequence is 13 residues long. Germline CDR1 SQVTM, CDR2 ANQGSEA. V was trimmed by 6 bases and J by 0 bases, leaving 9 bases between them. CDR3 sequence: CSVATDSNQPQHF. In DNA form, the CDR3 reads TGCAGCGTGGCTACAGATAGCAATCAGCCCCAGCATTTT.

J is TRBJ2-2 and V is TRBV7-9, with D unclear. The V end lost 4 bases, the J end lost 5 bases, and 14 bases lay between the germline ends. From germline, CDR1 is SEHNR and CDR2 FQNEAQ (reference sequence). This CDR3 has 15 amino acids. The CDR3 spells CASSSSSGSTGELFF. CDR3 sequence (DNA): TGTGCCAGCAGCTCCTCTTCCGGGTCTACCGGGGAGCTGTTTTTT.

Many counts were recorded for this clonotype. V is TRBV28 and J is TRBJ1-1; 7 nucleotides agree with TRBD1. With 5 bases clipped from V and 10 bases from J, the junction kept 7 bases outside the gene matches. This CDR3 spans 12 amino acids. The germline gives CDR1 MDHEN, CDR2 SYDVKM. CDR3 region: CASSRTGQGAFF. In nucleotides, the CDR3 is TGTGCCAGCAGTAGGACAGGACAAGGAGCTTTCTTT.

This clonotype appeared a few times. The chain is built from TRBV5-4 and TRBJ2-2; D call uncertain. Germline values: CDR1 SGHNT, CDR2 YYREEE (reference sequence). Between the trimmed V and J ends, which lost 2 bases and 4 bases, there was a span of 18 bases. The CDR3 is made up of 17 amino acids. The chain's CDR3 is CASSFKVPGSGTGELFF. CDR3 in DNA: TGTGCCAGCAGCTTCAAGGTACCGGGCTCGGGCACCGGGGAGCTGTTTTTT.

The genes are TRBV12-3 or TRBV12-4 and TRBJ1-2, with D maybe TRBD1 (6 bases). Trimming stripped 9 bases from V and 3 bases from J, with 8 bases between. CDR3 size: 11 residues. The CDR3 DNA follows: TGTGCCAGTGGACAGCACTATGGCTACACCTTC. Its translation is CASGQHYGYTF.

The chain combines TRBV5-4 with TRBJ2-1; unclear D gene. V lost 4 bases, J lost 0 bases, and 11 bases lay in between. CDR1 and CDR2 (germline): SGHNT, YYREEE (reference sequence). The CDR3 is 15 amino acids. The CDR3 here is CASSPTSSSYNEQFF. In nucleotides, the CDR3 is TGTGCCAGCAGCCCGACGTCGAGCTCCTACAATGAGCAGTTCTTC. The full variable domain, with the rest looked up from reference TRBV5-4 and TRBJ2-1, is ETGVTQSPTHLIKTRGQQVTLRCSSQSGHNTVSWYQQALGQGPQFIFQYYREEENGRGNFPPRFSGLQFPNYSSELNVNALELDDSALYLCASSPTSSSYNEQFFGPGTRLTVL.

The chain couples TRBV7-6 to TRBJ2-7; TRBD1 matches 7 bases. This CDR3 is 13 amino acids long. V trimming: 4 bases; J trimming: 5 bases; junction bases outside the gene matches: 5. Germline CDR1 and CDR2: SGHVS and FNYEAQ. The DNA for the CDR3 is TGTGCCAGCAGCTACGGGACAGTCGACGAGCAGTACTTC. It is translated as CASSYGTVDEQYF.

This clonotype has more than one count but fewer than ten. Sequence at one end of the junction differs from germline and may be a read error. The rearrangement uses TRBV7-8 and TRBJ2-7; D possibly corresponds to TRBD2 (6 bases). The CDR3 totals 14 residues. Germline V gene data show CDR1 as SGHVS and CDR2 as FQNEAQ. In nucleotides, the CDR3 is TGTGCCAGCAGCTTACAGGCGGGGTCCTACGGGCAGTACTTC. It encodes CASSLQAGSYGQYF. Filled out from reference TRBV7-8 and TRBJ2-7, the complete variable domain reads GAGVSQSPRYKVAKRGQDVALRCDPISGHVSLFWYQQALGQGPEFLTYFQNEAQLDKSGLPSDRFFAERPEGSVSTLKIQRTQQEDSAVYLCASSLQAGSYGQYFGPGTRLTVT.

This clonotype has just a few counts. V usage is TRBV5-1 and J usage is TRBJ2-5; TRBD2 aligns across 9 bases. Germline CDR1 reads SGHRS; CDR2 reads YFSETQ. This CDR3 region has 14 residues. Unmatched junction bases numbered 1, after V lost 0 bases and J lost 4 bases. Here the CDR3 DNA reads TGCGCCAGCAGCTTGGTGCGGGAGGGAGAGACCCAGTACTTC. Translating it yields CASSLVREGETQYF.

This clonotype occurred a few times. V and J are TRBV6-2 or TRBV6-3 and TRBJ2-7, with 7 bases fitting TRBD2. The CDR3 totals 15 residues. With V trimmed by 2 bases and J by 3 bases, 7 bases remained unmatched. Per the germline V gene, CDR1 is MNHEY and CDR2 is SVGEGT. In DNA form, the CDR3 reads TGTGCCAGCAGTTACGGGGCGGGAGAGATCTACGAGCAGTACTTC. Translation gives CASSYGAGEIYEQYF.

This clonotype came up a few times. This sequence joins TRBV28 and TRBJ1-1; 7 bases align to TRBD1. The CDR3 length is 12 residues. Germline CDR1 is MDHEN and CDR2 is SYDVKM. Trimming at V came to 8 bases and at J to 4 bases, leaving 4 bases not matched to a gene. The CDR3 DNA reads as TGTGCCAGCCACACAGGGGTCACTGAAGCTTTCTTT. Translated: CASHTGVTEAFF. Based on the CDR3 plus reference TRBV28 and TRBJ1-1, the full variable domain is DVKVTQSSRYLVKRTGEKVFLECVQDMDHENMFWYRQDPGLGLRLIYFSYDVKMKEKGDIPEGYSVSREKKERFSLILESASTNQTSMYLCASHTGVTEAFFGQGTRLTVV.

This clonotype was found many times. CDR3 region: CASRSGSSTDTQYF. CDR3 in DNA: TGTGCCAGCAGATCCGGGTCCTCGACAGATACGCAGTATTTT. This rearrangement joins TRBV2 to TRBJ2-3; D not certain. Germline CDR1 SNHLY, CDR2 FYNNEI. The CDR3 loop spans 14 amino acids. Trimming took 6 bases from V and 3 from J, leaving 13 bases between them.

This clonotype was seen repeatedly, ten times or more. The genes are TRBV11-2 and TRBJ1-1; weak D call: TRBD1 (5 bases). This CDR3 comprises 15 residues. Looked up from germline, CDR1 is SGHAT and CDR2 is FQNNGV. The V and J ends lost 2 bases and 4 bases respectively, with 14 bases between them. CDR3 residues: CASSLMRGAGTEAFF. In DNA, the CDR3 is TGTGCCAGCAGCTTAATGCGGGGCGCGGGCACTGAAGCTTTCTTT.

Only a few counts were recorded for this clonotype. The V and J genes are TRBV27 and TRBJ1-6; TRBD1 might be the D (5 bases). Germline lookup yields CDR1 MNHEY and CDR2 SMNVEV (reference sequence). The CDR3 is 15 amino acids. Trimming removed 2 bases from V and 6 bases from J, with 11 bases in between. This chain's CDR3 is CASSLEGKANSPLHF. Written as DNA, the CDR3 is TGTGCCAGCAGTTTAGAGGGGAAGGCTAATTCACCCCTCCACTTT.

The chain carries TRBV12-3 or TRBV12-4 and TRBJ2-2; 10 nucleotides agree with TRBD2. The length of the CDR3 is 15 residues. Losses at the gene ends were 5 bases for V and 4 bases for J; bases not matched to a gene: 4. CDR3 protein: CASSPTSGITGELFF. In DNA, the CDR3 is TGTGCCAGCAGTCCTACTAGCGGGATCACCGGGGAGCTGTTTTTT.